This entry lists 32 T cell receptor beta chains sequenced from one sample in a study of T cell responses to AZD1222 COVID-19 vaccine. Data came from immunoSEQ multiplex PCR; TCRdb stores just in-frame clones and leaves some out. The sample lists 150,000 or so clones; about 93% were seen once. The sample here was peripheral blood, taken on day 0 of AZD1222 vaccination. The source of these receptors is an adult in good health.

CDR3 DNA sequence: TGCAGCGTTGTGATAGGACAGTCCTATGGCTACACCTTC. It encodes CSVVIGQSYGYTF. The V gene is TRBV29-1, the J gene TRBJ1-2, with D tentatively TRBD1 (6 bases). Germline V gene sequence: CDR1 SQVTM, CDR2 ANQGSEA. V was cut by 4 bases and J by 4 bases, with 13 bases left in between. CDR3 length: 13 amino acids. The variable domain in full, with the rest retrieved from reference TRBV29-1 and TRBJ1-2, is SAVISQKPSRDICQRGTSLTIQCQVDSQVTMMFWYRQQPGQSLTLIATANQGSEATYESGFVIDKFPISRPNLTFSTLTVSNMSPEDSSIYLCSVVIGQSYGYTFGSGTRLTVV.

This chain connects TRBV13 to TRBJ1-2; D uncertain. Germline loops: CDR1 PRHDT, CDR2 FYEKMQ (reference sequence). The ends were cut back, 5 bases at V and 3 bases at J, with 10 bases in the middle. The CDR3 runs to 13 residues. This CDR3 is CASSPGGDYGYTF. The CDR3, as DNA: TGTGCCAGCAGCCCGGGCGGCGACTATGGCTACACCTTC.

This clone showed up just once. V gene TRBV18 combines with J gene TRBJ1-1, with D unclear. This CDR3 is built from 14 residues. V was pared by 4 bases and J by 1 base, with 10 bases between. Germline lookup yields CDR1 KGHSH and CDR2 LQKENI. CDR3 region: CASSLEMGNTEAFF. The CDR3 DNA is TGTGCCAGCTCACTAGAGATGGGGAACACTGAAGCTTTCTTT.

The chain employs TRBV5-1 and TRBJ2-2, with D possibly TRBD1 on 6 matching bases. V was cut by 0 bases and J by 3 bases, with 12 bases left in between. Per the germline V gene, CDR1 is SGHRS and CDR2 is YFSETQ. The CDR3 sequence is 16 residues long. The CDR3 reads CASSLAQGLDTGELFF. The CDR3 coding sequence is TGCGCCAGCAGCTTGGCTCAGGGGCTTGACACCGGGGAGCTGTTTTTT.

This clone was recorded only once. The chain is built from TRBV10-3 and TRBJ2-1; tentatively, D is TRBD2 (6 bases). CDR3 length equals 14 residues. Germline loops: CDR1 ENHRY, CDR2 SYGVKD. Trimming shortened V by 6 bases and J by 6 bases, and 15 bases separated the two germline ends. The CDR3 protein is CAISEPGGRNEQFF. CDR3 nucleotide sequence: TGTGCCATCAGCGAACCCGGGGGTCGCAATGAGCAGTTCTTC.

This chain connects TRBV19 to TRBJ2-2, with a tentative D call TRBD2 (6 bases). Trimming removed 5 bases at V and 4 bases at J, with 11 bases between. Germline CDR1 reads LNHDA; CDR2 reads SQIVND (reference sequence). The CDR3 sequence is 14 residues long. DNA of the CDR3: TGTGCCAGTAGTCTTAGCGGCGGCACCGGGGAGCTGTTTTTT. Translated: CASSLSGGTGELFF.

The chain couples TRBV4-1 to TRBJ1-2; unclear D gene. The CDR3 length is 17 residues. Germline CDR1 and CDR2: MGHRA and YSYEKL. V shed 1 base and J shed 5 bases, with 20 bases lying between them. This chain's CDR3 is CASSQGLQEAKTYGYTF. CDR3 nucleotides: TGCGCCAGCAGCCAAGGTCTCCAGGAAGCGAAGACGTATGGCTACACCTTC.

The V and J genes are TRBV6-5 and TRBJ2-7; 7 bases fit TRBD1. This CDR3 region has 15 residues. J was trimmed by 3 bases and V by 6 bases; bases with no gene match: 11. Germline CDR1 reads MNHEY; CDR2 reads SVGAGI. CDR3 bases: TGTGCCAGCAGACAAGGCCGGGACAGAATCTACGAGCAGTACTTC. Protein: CASRQGRDRIYEQYF.

The chain employs TRBV19 and TRBJ1-2; D is uncertain. V lost 6 bases and J 5 bases, leaving 7 bases between the germline ends. CDR1 is LNHDA and CDR2 is SQIVND in the germline V gene (reference sequence). There are 11 residues in the CDR3. The DNA of the CDR3 is TGTGCCAGTAGGCGGGATTATGGCTACACCTTC. Protein sequence: CASRRDYGYTF. Looking up the rest from reference TRBV19 and TRBJ1-2 gives the full variable domain: DGGITQSPKYLFRKEGQNVTLSCEQNLNHDAMYWYRQDPGQGLRLIYYSQIVNDFQKGDIAEGYSVSREKKESFPLTVTSAQKNPTAFYLCASRRDYGYTFGSGTRLTVV.

The rearrangement joins TRBV30 to TRBJ1-6; D is unclear. From germline, CDR1 is GTSNPN and CDR2 SVGIG (reference sequence). The CDR3 has 14 residues. V lost 1 base and J 5 bases, leaving 9 bases between the germline ends. This chain's CDR3 is CAWSGGSHNSPLHF. The CDR3 DNA reads as TGTGCCTGGAGTGGCGGAAGCCATAATTCACCCCTCCACTTT.

The chain links TRBV7-8 to TRBJ1-5, with a weak D call TRBD1 (6 bases). The CDR3 covers 18 residues. V was shortened by 1 base and J by 1 base, with 17 bases between the two germline ends. Germline V gene sequence: CDR1 SGHVS, CDR2 FQNEAQ. The CDR3, as DNA: TGTGCCAGCAGCTTAGTGTCCGGACAGCTAGGAAGCAATCAGCCCCAGCATTTT. This encodes CASSLVSGQLGSNQPQHF.

This clone occurred a few times. The rearrangement links TRBV7-6 to TRBJ2-7; 7 positions match TRBD1. The CDR3 is 13 amino acids. In germline, CDR1 is SGHVS, CDR2 FNYEAQ. Germline trimming cut 5 bases from V and 2 bases from J; bases unmatched to any gene: 3. The CDR3 sequence: CASSLDRPYEQYF. CDR3 coding DNA: TGTGCCAGCAGCCTGGACAGGCCCTACGAGCAGTACTTC.

This clone was counted a single time. The gene calls are TRBV28 and TRBJ1-6; 10 bases map to TRBD1. Unmatched junction bases numbered 6, after V lost 3 bases and J lost 7 bases. The CDR3 is 16 amino acids. The germline V gene has CDR1 MDHEN and CDR2 SYDVKM. The CDR3 DNA follows: TGTGCCAGCAGTTTTCCCGACAGGGGGCCGAATTCACCCCTCCACTTT. Its translation: CASSFPDRGPNSPLHF. The complete variable domain, with remaining parts taken from reference TRBV28 and TRBJ1-6, reads DVKVTQSSRYLVKRTGEKVFLECVQDMDHENMFWYRQDPGLGLRLIYFSYDVKMKEKGDIPEGYSVSREKKERFSLILESASTNQTSMYLCASSFPDRGPNSPLHFGNGTRLTVT.

The chain uses TRBV29-1 and TRBJ1-1; perhaps TRBD1 as D (5 bases). Between the trimmed V and J ends, which lost 7 bases and 5 bases, there was a span of 14 bases. The germline gives CDR1 SQVTM, CDR2 ANQGSEA. The CDR3 runs to 12 residues. CDR3 nucleotides: TGCAGCGCTGCTTGGGGGACGACTGAAGCTTTCTTT. This sequence encodes CSAAWGTTEAFF. Filled out from reference TRBV29-1 and TRBJ1-1, the complete variable domain reads SAVISQKPSRDICQRGTSLTIQCQVDSQVTMMFWYRQQPGQSLTLIATANQGSEATYESGFVIDKFPISRPNLTFSTLTVSNMSPEDSSIYLCSAAWGTTEAFFGQGTRLTVV.

The V call is TRBV4-1, the J call TRBJ2-7; D possibly corresponds to TRBD1 (5 bases). Trimming left V 0 bases short and J 2 bases short, with 14 bases between. Germline V CDR1 and CDR2: MGHRA, YSYEKL. CDR3 size: 16 residues. CDR3 residues: CASSQDRVPRTYEQYF. The CDR3 DNA reads TGCGCCAGCAGCCAAGACAGGGTCCCTCGGACCTACGAGCAGTACTTC.

The chain carries TRBV5-1 and TRBJ2-7; D ambiguous. Trimming took off 6 bases at V and 4 bases at J, with 11 bases between the two ends. The CDR3 spans 12 residues. Germline V gene sequence: CDR1 SGHRS, CDR2 YFSETQ. CDR3 protein: CASTGGRYEQYF. The DNA of the CDR3 is TGCGCCAGCACCGGCGGAAGATACGAGCAGTACTTC.

This chain joins TRBV2 and TRBJ2-2; D is ambiguous. The V end lost 5 bases, the J end lost 0 bases, and 10 bases lay between the germline ends. This CDR3 contains 15 residues. Germline V gene data show CDR1 as SNHLY and CDR2 as FYNNEI. CDR3 DNA sequence: TGTGCCAGCAGTCCACTTGCCTCGAACACCGGGGAGCTGTTTTTT. This gives the protein CASSPLASNTGELFF.

V is TRBV29-1 and J is TRBJ2-5; TRBD2 agrees at 7 bases. Germline V gene data show CDR1 as SQVTM and CDR2 as ANQGSEA. V lost 3 bases to trimming and J lost 0 bases; unmatched junction nucleotides: 16. This CDR3 region has 18 residues. This chain's CDR3 is CSVEASGKQRRYQETQYF. The CDR3 bases are TGCAGCGTTGAGGCTAGCGGTAAGCAAAGACGGTACCAAGAGACCCAGTACTTC.

The chain is built from TRBV6-5 and TRBJ2-7, with 8 bases fitting TRBD1. Germline-derived CDR1 and CDR2 are MNHEY and SVGAGI. V lost 7 bases, J lost 6 bases, and 11 bases stayed unmatched. This CDR3 is built from 14 residues. The CDR3: CASILRQGTGEQYF. As DNA, the CDR3 is TGTGCCAGCATTCTGAGACAGGGGACCGGCGAGCAGTACTTC.

The chain recombines TRBV5-1 with TRBJ2-7; a possible D gene is TRBD1 (5 bases). V dropped 0 bases and J dropped 6 bases, with 16 bases sitting between them. The CDR3 has 15 residues. CDR1 is SGHRS and CDR2 is YFSETQ in the germline V gene. This chain's CDR3 is CASSLAQVQTGEQYF. The CDR3 DNA reads TGCGCCAGCAGCTTGGCACAGGTACAAACGGGCGAGCAGTACTTC. The entire variable domain, with the rest obtained from reference TRBV5-1 and TRBJ2-7, is as follows: KAGVTQTPRYLIKTRGQQVTLSCSPISGHRSVSWYQQTPGQGLQFLFEYFSETQRNKGNFPGRFSGRQFSNSRSEMNVSTLELGDSALYLCASSLAQVQTGEQYFGPGTRLTVT.

J is TRBJ1-2 and V is TRBV5-6; D gene uncertain. The germline V and J ends were trimmed by 1 base and 8 bases, with 12 bases remaining between them. Per germline, CDR1 SGHDT and CDR2 YYEEEE. The CDR3 is 13 amino acids. The CDR3 coding sequence is TGTGCCAGCAGCTTGCGGCCAGTGCAGGGCTACACCTTC. Protein: CASSLRPVQGYTF.

V usage is TRBV3-1 (or the pseudogene TRBV3-2) and J usage is TRBJ2-7; D remains ambiguous. Germline V CDR1 and CDR2: LGHDT, YNNKEL (reference sequence). CDR3 length equals 11 residues. V was pared by 0 bases and J by 6 bases, with 3 bases between. For the CDR3, the DNA is TGTGCCAGCAGCCAAGAGATCGAGCAGTACTTC. Translated, it gives CASSQEIEQYF.

The chain couples TRBV3-1 (or the pseudogene TRBV3-2) to TRBJ2-5; no firm D call. The V and J ends lost 4 bases and 4 bases respectively, with 4 bases between them. In germline, CDR1 is LGHDT, CDR2 YNNKEL (reference sequence). This CDR3 has 11 residues. CDR3 coding DNA: TGTGCCAGCAGCCTCCGAGAGACCCAGTACTTC. Translation gives CASSLRETQYF.

The chain is built from TRBV6-1 and TRBJ1-1; D uncertain. Trimming removed 5 bases from V and 0 bases from J, with 7 bases in between. The CDR3 consists of 13 residues. CDR1 is MNHNS and CDR2 is SASEGT in the germline V gene. Written as DNA, the CDR3 is TGTGCCAGCAGTTGGGAAATGAACACTGAAGCTTTCTTT. It codes for CASSWEMNTEAFF.

The chain combines TRBV5-4 with TRBJ1-1, with D hard to call. This CDR3 is 13 amino acids long. The germline V gene encodes CDR1 SGHNT and CDR2 YYREEE (reference sequence). V was shortened by 2 bases and J by 4 bases, with 9 bases between the two germline ends. The CDR3 region has the DNA TGTGCCAGCAGCTTAGGGCCCCTCACTGAAGCTTTCTTT. As protein: CASSLGPLTEAFF.

The V call is TRBV7-9, the J call TRBJ2-7; D is possibly TRBD1 or TRBD2 (5 bases each). Germline CDR1 and CDR2: SEHNR and FQNEAQ (reference sequence). CDR3 length: 14 amino acids. The V end was cut by 5 bases, the J end by 5 bases, with 16 bases between. Here the CDR3 reads CASSPALGDHEQYF. In DNA form, the CDR3 reads TGTGCCAGCAGCCCGGCCCTGGGGGACCACGAGCAGTACTTC.

The CDR3 DNA reads as TGCGCCAGCAGCTTGAACGCCCCGAGCTCTGGAAACACCATATATTTT. Translated, it gives CASSLNAPSSGNTIYF. The chain is built from TRBV5-1 and TRBJ1-3, with no clear D. V was pared by 1 base and J by 0 bases, with 11 bases between. The CDR3 contains 16 residues. Germline V gene sequence: CDR1 SGHRS, CDR2 YFSETQ.

The V gene is TRBV3-1 (or the pseudogene TRBV3-2), the J gene TRBJ2-1, with D hard to call. Germline-derived CDR1 and CDR2 are LGHDT and YNNKEL (reference sequence). Trimming stripped 2 bases from V and 2 bases from J, with 7 bases between. The CDR3 runs 14 residues. For the CDR3, the DNA is TGTGCCAGCAGCCAAAACAGCCCCTACAATGAGCAGTTCTTC. Protein product: CASSQNSPYNEQFF.

V is TRBV9 and J is TRBJ1-1; D gene ambiguous. The V gene lost 0 bases and the J gene lost 0 bases, with 12 bases spanning the gap. CDR1 is SGDLS and CDR2 is YYNGEE in the germline V gene. CDR3 length: 16 residues. The CDR3 region is CASSVVQANMNTEAFF. The CDR3 DNA reads TGTGCCAGCAGCGTAGTTCAGGCGAACATGAACACTGAAGCTTTCTTT.

The chain recombines TRBV18 with TRBJ2-6; the match to TRBD1 covers 11 bases. The CDR3 has 21 amino acids. Germline V CDR1 and CDR2: KGHSH, LQKENI. J was trimmed by 4 bases and V by 0 bases; bases with no gene match: 14. The CDR3 reads CASSPPIFKGQGAPGANVLTF. DNA for the CDR3: TGTGCCAGCTCACCACCCATATTCAAAGGACAGGGGGCGCCCGGGGCCAACGTCCTGACTTTC.

The gene calls are TRBV28 and TRBJ2-7, with D perhaps TRBD2 (7 bases). Per germline, CDR1 MDHEN and CDR2 SYDVKM. The V end was cut by 3 bases, the J end by 2 bases, with 14 bases between. The CDR3 is 15 residues long. This CDR3 reads CASSFRGALAYEQYF. The CDR3 DNA sequence: TGTGCCAGCAGTTTTCGGGGGGCCCTCGCCTACGAGCAGTACTTC.

The chain links TRBV9 to TRBJ1-5; D remains unclear. Germline CDR1 SGDLS, CDR2 YYNGEE. Trimming left V 2 bases short and J 0 bases short, with 9 bases between. This CDR3 contains 15 residues. CDR3 nucleotides: TGTGCCAGCAGCGTGGGAGCGGATAGCAATCAGCCCCAGCATTTT. Protein: CASSVGADSNQPQHF.